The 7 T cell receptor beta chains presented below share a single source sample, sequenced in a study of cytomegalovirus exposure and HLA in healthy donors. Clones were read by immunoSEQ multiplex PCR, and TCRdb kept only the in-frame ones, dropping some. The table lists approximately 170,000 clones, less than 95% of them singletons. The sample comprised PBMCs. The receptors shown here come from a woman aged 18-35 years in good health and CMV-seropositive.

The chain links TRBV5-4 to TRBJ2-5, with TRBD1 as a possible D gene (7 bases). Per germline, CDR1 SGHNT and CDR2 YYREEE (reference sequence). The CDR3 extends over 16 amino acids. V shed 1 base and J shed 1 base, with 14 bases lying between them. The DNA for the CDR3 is TGTGCCAGCAGCTTGACGTCAGGGGGAGGCCAAGAGACCCAGTACTTC. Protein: CASSLTSGGGQETQYF.

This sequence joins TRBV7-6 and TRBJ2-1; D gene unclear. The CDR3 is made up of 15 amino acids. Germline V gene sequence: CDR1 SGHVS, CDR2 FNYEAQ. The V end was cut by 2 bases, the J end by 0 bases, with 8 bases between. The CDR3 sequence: CASSLRSGSYNEQFF. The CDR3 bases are TGTGCCAGCAGCTTAAGGTCAGGCTCCTACAATGAGCAGTTCTTC.

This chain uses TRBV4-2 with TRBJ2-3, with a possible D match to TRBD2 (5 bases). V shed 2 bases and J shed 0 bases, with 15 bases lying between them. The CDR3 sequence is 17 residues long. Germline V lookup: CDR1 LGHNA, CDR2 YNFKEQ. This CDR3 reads CASSQSTIGLSTDTQYF. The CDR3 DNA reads TGTGCCAGCAGCCAATCAACTATAGGACTGAGCACAGATACGCAGTATTTT.

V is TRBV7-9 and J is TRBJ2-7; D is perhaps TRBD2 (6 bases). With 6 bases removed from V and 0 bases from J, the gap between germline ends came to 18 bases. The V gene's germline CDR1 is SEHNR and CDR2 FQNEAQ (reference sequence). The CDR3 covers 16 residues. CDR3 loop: CASSFPGRGSSYEQYF. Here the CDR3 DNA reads TGTGCCAGCAGTTTCCCTGGCCGGGGGAGCTCCTACGAGCAGTACTTC.

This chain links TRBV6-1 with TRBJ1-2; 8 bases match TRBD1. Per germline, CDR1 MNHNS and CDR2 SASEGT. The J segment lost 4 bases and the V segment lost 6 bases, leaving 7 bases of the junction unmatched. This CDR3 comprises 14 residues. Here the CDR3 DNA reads TGTGCCAGCAGCCAAACAGGGGGAGGCTATGGCTACACCTTC. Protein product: CASSQTGGGYGYTF.

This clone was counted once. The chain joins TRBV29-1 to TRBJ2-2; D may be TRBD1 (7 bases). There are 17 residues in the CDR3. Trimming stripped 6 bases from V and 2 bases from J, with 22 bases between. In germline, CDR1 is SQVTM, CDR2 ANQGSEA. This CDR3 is CSVPGRWAGGNTGELFF. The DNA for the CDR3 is TGCAGCGTCCCCGGGAGATGGGCAGGGGGTAACACCGGGGAGCTGTTTTTT.

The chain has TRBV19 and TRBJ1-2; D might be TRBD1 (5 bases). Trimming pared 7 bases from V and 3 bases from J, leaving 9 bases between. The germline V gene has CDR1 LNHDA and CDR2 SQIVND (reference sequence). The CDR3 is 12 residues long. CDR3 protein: CASTGDHYGYTF. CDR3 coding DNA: TGTGCCAGTACGGGGGACCACTATGGCTACACCTTC.